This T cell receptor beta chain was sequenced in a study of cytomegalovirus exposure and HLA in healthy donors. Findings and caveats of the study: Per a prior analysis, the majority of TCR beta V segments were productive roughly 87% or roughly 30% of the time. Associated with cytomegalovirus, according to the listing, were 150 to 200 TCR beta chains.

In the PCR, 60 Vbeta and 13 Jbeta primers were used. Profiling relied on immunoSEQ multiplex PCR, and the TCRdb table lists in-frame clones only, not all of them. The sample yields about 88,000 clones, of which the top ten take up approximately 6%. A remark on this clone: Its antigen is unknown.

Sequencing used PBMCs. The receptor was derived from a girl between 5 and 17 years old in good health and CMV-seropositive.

In nucleotides, the CDR3 is TGTGCCAGCAGCCAAGATGTTGCCCTAGCGGGGGAAGAGACCCAGTACTTC. Translating gives CASSQDVALAGEETQYF. V gene TRBV4-2 combines with J gene TRBJ2-5; 10 bases agree with TRBD2. V shed 0 bases, J shed 3 bases, and the junction held 7 bases outside the gene matches. This CDR3 has 17 amino acids. CDR1 is LGHNA and CDR2 is YNFKEQ in the germline V gene.